These 26 T cell receptor beta chains originate from one sample sequenced in a study of T cell responses to AZD1222 COVID-19 vaccine. Sequencing was performed with immunoSEQ multiplex PCR; in TCRdb, only in-frame clones are kept and a portion is missing. Of some 130,000 clones detected, about 80% appear once; the ten largest clones hold roughly 3.9%. The sample in question was peripheral blood, obtained on day 0 of AZD1222 vaccination. The receptors were sampled from an adult in good health.

CDR3 protein: CASRQGSNYGYTF. The CDR3 bases are TGTGCCAGTAGACAGGGAAGCAACTATGGCTACACCTTC. The rearrangement uses TRBV6-5 and TRBJ1-2, with 7 bases aligning to TRBD1. There are 13 residues in the CDR3. V was pared by 9 bases and J by 2 bases, with 6 bases of the junction left unmatched. In germline, CDR1 is MNHEY, CDR2 SVGAGI.

This clone was found once. The chain has TRBV5-1 and TRBJ1-1; tentative D call: TRBD1 (6 bases). With 0 bases removed from V and 8 bases from J, the gap between germline ends came to 11 bases. Germline assignment: CDR1 SGHRS and CDR2 YFSETQ. The CDR3 consists of 13 residues. The CDR3 nucleotides are TGCGCCAGCAGCTTGGTAGGAGACAGGGAAGCTTTCTTT. Protein product: CASSLVGDREAFF. Using reference TRBV5-1 and TRBJ1-1 for the parts outside the CDR3, the full variable domain is KAGVTQTPRYLIKTRGQQVTLSCSPISGHRSVSWYQQTPGQGLQFLFEYFSETQRNKGNFPGRFSGRQFSNSRSEMNVSTLELGDSALYLCASSLVGDREAFFGQGTRLTVV.

The J gene is TRBJ1-1, the V gene TRBV28, with D perhaps matching TRBD1 (5 bases). V was trimmed by 8 bases and J by 1 base, leaving 8 bases between them. CDR1 and CDR2 (germline): MDHEN, SYDVKM. The CDR3 loop spans 12 amino acids. CDR3 DNA sequence: TGTGCCAGCTTGACAGCGAACACTGAAGCTTTCTTT. This encodes CASLTANTEAFF.

The chain links TRBV25-1 to TRBJ1-2, with 9 positions matching TRBD1. This CDR3 comprises 16 residues. The V segment lost 4 bases and the J segment 4 bases; nucleotides outside the gene matches: 10. CDR1 and CDR2 from the germline V gene are MGHDK and SYGVNS. Here the CDR3 reads CASSGGQGLSLYGYTF. The DNA of the CDR3 is TGTGCCAGCAGTGGGGGACAGGGCCTTTCCCTCTATGGCTACACCTTC.

CDR3 in amino acids: CASSLGQGRNYGYTF. The CDR3 nucleotides are TGTGCCAGCTCCCTCGGACAGGGAAGGAACTATGGCTACACCTTC. The rearrangement joins TRBV25-1 to TRBJ1-2; 8 bases align to TRBD1. V shed 8 bases, J shed 2 bases, and the junction held 10 bases outside the gene matches. The CDR3 totals 15 residues. Germline V gene lookup returns CDR1 MGHDK and CDR2 SYGVNS.

The chain joins TRBV6-5 to TRBJ2-5, with 7 positions matching TRBD1. This CDR3 contains 14 residues. Trimming cost V 5 bases and J 5 bases; bases outside gene matches: 8. Germline CDR1 and CDR2: MNHEY and SVGAGI. The CDR3 nucleotides are TGTGCCAGCAGTCTGAAGACAGGGTTTGAGACCCAGTACTTC. This gives the protein CASSLKTGFETQYF.

This clone was counted only a few times. The J gene is TRBJ1-1, the V gene TRBV15; no firm D call. Germline lookup yields CDR1 LNHNV and CDR2 YYDKDF (reference sequence). Deletions cut 4 bases from V and 5 bases from J, with 11 bases between. This CDR3 is built from 13 residues. DNA of the CDR3: TGTGCCACCAGCACAAGCGGTCGAACTGAAGCTTTCTTT. Translated, it gives CATSTSGRTEAFF.

The V call is TRBV2, the J call TRBJ2-3; D is unclear. The CDR3 runs to 11 residues. Trimming removed 5 bases at V and 8 bases at J, with 8 bases between. From germline, CDR1 is SNHLY and CDR2 FYNNEI. CDR3 in amino acids: CASSQDRTQYF. The CDR3 DNA sequence: TGTGCCAGCAGTCAGGACCGTACGCAGTATTTT.

The V call is TRBV20-1, the J call TRBJ2-3; D remains ambiguous. The CDR3 runs to 11 residues. V was pared by 5 bases and J by 9 bases, with 12 bases between. Germline lookup yields CDR1 DFQATT and CDR2 SNEGSKA (reference sequence). CDR3 region: CSASTLLTQYF. In DNA, the CDR3 is TGCAGTGCTTCAACTCTACTCACGCAGTATTTT.

This rearrangement joins TRBV28 to TRBJ2-5, with 10 bases fitting TRBD1. The trim removed 9 bases at V and 4 bases at J, leaving 11 bases unmatched. CDR1 and CDR2 (germline): MDHEN, SYDVKM. The CDR3 is made up of 15 amino acids. The CDR3 loop reads CASSEPGQGIETQYF. The CDR3 DNA reads as TGTGCCAGTTCCGAACCGGGACAGGGGATAGAGACCCAGTACTTC. Combining the CDR3 with reference TRBV28 and TRBJ2-5 gives the whole variable domain DVKVTQSSRYLVKRTGEKVFLECVQDMDHENMFWYRQDPGLGLRLIYFSYDVKMKEKGDIPEGYSVSREKKERFSLILESASTNQTSMYLCASSEPGQGIETQYFGPGTRLLVL.

The gene calls are TRBV27 and TRBJ1-1; D is unclear. CDR1 is MNHEY and CDR2 is SMNVEV in the germline V gene (reference sequence). The CDR3 is made up of 13 amino acids. The V end lost 5 bases, the J end lost 2 bases, and 9 bases lay between the germline ends. CDR3 in DNA: TGTGCCAGCAGTCTAAGACACAACACTGAAGCTTTCTTT. Translation gives CASSLRHNTEAFF.

The genes are TRBV6-5 and TRBJ1-4, with TRBD1 matching over 7 bases. The CDR3 loop spans 15 amino acids. Unmatched junction bases numbered 5, after V lost 7 bases and J lost 0 bases. The germline CDR1 and CDR2 sequences are MNHEY and SVGAGI. CDR3 sequence reads: CASKGQSATNEKLFF. For the CDR3, the DNA is TGTGCCAGCAAGGGACAGTCCGCAACTAATGAAAAACTGTTTTTT.

The rearrangement uses TRBV11-1 and TRBJ2-7; no clear D. The germline V gene has CDR1 SGHAT and CDR2 FQDESV (reference sequence). V was cut by 5 bases and J by 0 bases, with 14 bases left in between. This CDR3 spans 15 amino acids. The CDR3 region has the DNA TGTGCCAGCAGCCCACGGCGCAAGAGCTCCTACGAGCAGTACTTC. It specifies CASSPRRKSSYEQYF.

The rearrangement links TRBV11-3 to TRBJ1-1; D is ambiguous. V lost 3 bases, J lost 1 base, and 6 bases lay in between. The CDR3 consists of 13 residues. Germline V CDR1 and CDR2: SGHNT, YENEEA. The CDR3 reads CASSLWENTEAFF. Written as DNA, the CDR3 is TGTGCCAGCAGCTTGTGGGAGAACACTGAAGCTTTCTTT.

The chain joins TRBV27 to TRBJ2-6; no reliable D call. This CDR3 spans 14 amino acids. CDR1 is MNHEY, CDR2 SMNVEV, per germline (reference sequence). Trimming removed 3 bases from V and 0 bases from J, with 3 bases in between. The chain's CDR3 is CASSFNSGANVLTF. For the CDR3, the DNA is TGTGCCAGCAGTTTCAACTCTGGGGCCAACGTCCTGACTTTC.

The gene calls are TRBV19 and TRBJ1-2; D uncertain. V was pared by 1 base and J by 3 bases, with 12 bases between. CDR3 length equals 15 residues. Germline assignment: CDR1 LNHDA and CDR2 SQIVND (reference sequence). The CDR3 is CASSIVFGPYYGYTF. The DNA for the CDR3 is TGTGCCAGTAGTATAGTGTTCGGGCCGTACTATGGCTACACCTTC.

This clone was detected once. J is TRBJ1-1 and V is TRBV29-1; D gene uncertain. Germline values: CDR1 SQVTM, CDR2 ANQGSEA. The V end lost 7 bases, the J end lost 6 bases, and 6 bases lay between the germline ends. The CDR3 is 9 residues long. The CDR3 reads CSGGAEAFF. CDR3 bases: TGCAGCGGGGGTGCTGAAGCTTTCTTT.

The chain joins TRBV21-1 to TRBJ1-6. TRBV21-1 has pseudogene status. The CDR3 consists of 14 residues. Written as DNA, the CDR3 is TGTGCCAGCAGCAAGGGACGGCATAATTCACCCCTCCACTTT. Translating gives CASSKGRHNSPLHF.

This clone was seen a single time. This chain links TRBV15 with TRBJ2-1, with D perhaps matching TRBD1 (5 bases). The CDR3 has 12 residues. Trimming cost V 1 base and J 9 bases, with 7 bases left between them. CDR1 LNHNV and CDR2 YYDKDF come from the germline V gene (reference sequence). CDR3 loop: CATSRGDSEQFF. DNA for the CDR3: TGTGCCACCAGCAGAGGTGACAGTGAGCAGTTCTTC.

The chain carries TRBV7-2 and TRBJ1-1; D remains ambiguous. The CDR3 is 13 residues long. V gave up 4 bases and J gave up 5 bases, with 11 bases separating them. Germline CDR1 is SGHTA and CDR2 is FQGNSA. The CDR3 bases are TGTGCCAGCAGCTGGTCTGGGAAGACTGAAGCTTTCTTT. It yields the protein CASSWSGKTEAFF.

This chain joins TRBV28 and TRBJ1-5; 7 nucleotides agree with TRBD1. Looked up from germline, CDR1 is MDHEN and CDR2 is SYDVKM. V lost 5 bases to trimming and J lost 6 bases; unmatched junction nucleotides: 10. The CDR3 runs to 15 residues. The CDR3 bases are TGTGCCAGCAGTCCGTCCAGGGGGGCAGGTCAGCCCCAGCATTTT. Protein sequence: CASSPSRGAGQPQHF.

The chain employs TRBV6-4 and TRBJ1-2; D may be TRBD1 (5 bases). The CDR3 has 15 amino acids. The germline V and J ends were trimmed by 3 bases and 0 bases, with 11 bases remaining between them. Looked up from germline, CDR1 is MRHNA and CDR2 is SNTAGT. For the CDR3, the DNA is TGTGCCAGCAGTGAGGGGGTGAATTCTAACTATGGCTACACCTTC. It specifies CASSEGVNSNYGYTF.

The V gene is TRBV28, the J gene TRBJ1-1, with 12 bases matching TRBD1. The CDR3 loop spans 13 amino acids. Trimming took 7 bases from V and 11 from J; bases not matched to a gene: 8. Germline V gives CDR1 MDHEN, CDR2 SYDVKM. The CDR3 protein is CASTIGTGGFAFF. CDR3 DNA sequence: TGTGCCAGCACCATAGGGACAGGGGGCTTTGCTTTCTTT.

The J gene is TRBJ2-7, the V gene TRBV7-2; unclear D gene. The germline gives CDR1 SGHTA, CDR2 FQGNSA. V was cut by 3 bases and J by 0 bases, with 6 bases left in between. This CDR3 spans 13 amino acids. The CDR3 loop reads CASSFEPSYEQYF. Here the CDR3 DNA reads TGTGCCAGCAGCTTTGAGCCCTCCTACGAGCAGTACTTC.

The chain recombines TRBV6-1 with TRBJ2-5, with a tentative D call TRBD2 (7 bases). Between the trimmed V and J ends, which lost 3 bases and 2 bases, there was a span of 16 bases. CDR3 length equals 16 residues. Looked up from germline, CDR1 is MNHNS and CDR2 is SASEGT. This chain's CDR3 is CASSDFVQGGQETQYF. Here the CDR3 DNA reads TGTGCCAGCAGTGATTTCGTACAGGGAGGGCAAGAGACCCAGTACTTC.

A few counts support this clone. The chain uses TRBV5-1 and TRBJ2-3; TRBD1 matches 8 bases. The CDR3 is 16 amino acids. Germline V gene data show CDR1 as SGHRS and CDR2 as YFSETQ. Trimming took 5 bases from V and 1 from J; bases not matched to a gene: 9. CDR3 DNA sequence: TGCGCCAGCAGTTATAACCAGGGGGCCGGCACAGATACGCAGTATTTT. It codes for CASSYNQGAGTDTQYF. The variable domain in full, with the rest retrieved from reference TRBV5-1 and TRBJ2-3, is KAGVTQTPRYLIKTRGQQVTLSCSPISGHRSVSWYQQTPGQGLQFLFEYFSETQRNKGNFPGRFSGRQFSNSRSEMNVSTLELGDSALYLCASSYNQGAGTDTQYFGPGTRLTVL.